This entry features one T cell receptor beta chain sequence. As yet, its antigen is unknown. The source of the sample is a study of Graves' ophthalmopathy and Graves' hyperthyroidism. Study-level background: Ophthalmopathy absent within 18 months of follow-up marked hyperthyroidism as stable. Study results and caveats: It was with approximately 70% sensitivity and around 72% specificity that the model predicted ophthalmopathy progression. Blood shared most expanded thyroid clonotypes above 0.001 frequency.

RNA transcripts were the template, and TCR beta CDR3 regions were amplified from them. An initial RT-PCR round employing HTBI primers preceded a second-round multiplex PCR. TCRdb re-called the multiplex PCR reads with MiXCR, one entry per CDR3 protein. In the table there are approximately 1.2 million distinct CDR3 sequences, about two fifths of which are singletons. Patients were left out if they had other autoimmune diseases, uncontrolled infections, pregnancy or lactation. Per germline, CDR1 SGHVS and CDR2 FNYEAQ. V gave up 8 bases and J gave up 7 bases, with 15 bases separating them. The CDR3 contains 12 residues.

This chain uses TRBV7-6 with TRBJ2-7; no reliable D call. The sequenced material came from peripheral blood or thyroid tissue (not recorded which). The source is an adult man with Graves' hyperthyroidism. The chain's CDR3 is CASGLDLREQYF. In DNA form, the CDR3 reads TGTGCCAGCGGCCTAGATTTGAGGGAGCAGTACTTC.